The subject of this entry is one T cell receptor (beta chain). Its antigen is unknown. Deletions cut 1 base from V and 8 bases from J, with 14 bases between. CDR1 is GTSNPN and CDR2 is SVGIG in the germline V gene (reference sequence). The CDR3 is made up of 14 amino acids. This sample was taken from a study of cytomegalovirus exposure and HLA in healthy donors. The primer mix had 60 Vbeta and 13 Jbeta primers. TCRdb's table, derived via immunoSEQ multiplex PCR, lists solely in-frame clones and lacks some. The sample holds approximately 110,000 clones, approximately 70% seen once. General observations from the study: TCR sequences were mostly rare, though some public TCRs occurred in many donors. CMV serostatus was the sole immune exposure data available. A classifier reportedly called cytomegalovirus status with high sensitivity and specificity.

Sequences were obtained from PBMCs. The TCR originated in a man younger than 40 in good health and CMV-seropositive. The chain links TRBV30 to TRBJ1-4; possible D gene TRBD1, 5 bases. The CDR3 nucleotides read TGTGCCTGGAGTGAAGGACAAGGTCGGGAAAAACTGTTTTTT. Translation gives CAWSEGQGREKLFF.